This TCR beta chain was recovered during a study of response to subunit inactivated influenza vaccine. TCRdb called the RT-PCR reads again in MiXCR, with one record for every CDR3 protein. The profile shows about 540,000 distinct CDR3 sequences, around 21% of them singletons. Unmatched junction bases numbered 8, after V lost 6 bases and J lost 0 bases. This CDR3 contains 16 residues. Germline CDR1 reads SGHTA; CDR2 reads FQGNSA. This same sample was also taken into another study, of T cells expressing NK-cell markers. That publication notes: Researchers built TCR beta cDNA using 5'RACE template switching with UMIs. Sorted CD3+CD56+NKG2C+, CD3+CD56+NKG2C- and CD3+CD56-NKG2C+ T-cell subsets were beta-chain profiled. The eight sequenced donors comprised seven who were HCMV-seropositive and one who was seronegative. Dominance of the CD3+CD56-NKG2C+ fraction by these clonotypes also held in a handful of donors.

V and J are TRBV7-2 and TRBJ1-1; the match to TRBD1 covers 9 bases. This receptor was obtained from a man between 45 and 60 years old who received an inactivated influenza vaccine. The sample in question was CD4+ T cells sorted from PBMCs, obtained about 13 days after vaccination. CDR3 loop: CASSWGQGTLNTEAFF. The DNA of the CDR3 is TGTGCCAGCAGTTGGGGACAGGGTACTTTGAACACTGAAGCTTTCTTT.